Included here is one T cell receptor (beta chain) sequence, with context. TCR beta VDJ combinations and CDR3 sequences were profiled from genomic DNA. TCRdb called the reads again in MiXCR, with one record for every CDR3 protein. The table records about 210,000 distinct CDR3 sequences, around 63% of them present only once. This record comes from a study of CD8+CD57+ T cells in acquired aplastic anemia. This CDR3 contains 12 residues. Germline CDR1 DFQATT, CDR2 SNEGSKA (reference sequence). Trimming took off 3 bases at V and 3 bases at J, with 8 bases between the two ends. The chain uses TRBV20-1 and TRBJ1-1; D gene uncertain. Sequencing input: sorted CD4+, CD8+, or CD8+CD57+ T cells (not recorded which) from PBMCs. The receptor comes from a human donor in good health. CDR3 DNA: TGCAGTGCTAGTTCACCTGACACTGAAGCTTTCTTT. Protein sequence: CSASSPDTEAFF.